These 17 T cell receptor beta chains were sequenced from one sample in a study of PD-L1 blockade in urothelial cancer. Regarding time point: pretreatment peripheral blood. The method was immunoSEQ multiplex PCR; TCRdb's version includes in-frame clones alone and lacks a portion of them. The sample has more than 35,000 clones, around 85% seen once. The specimen comprised PBMCs, sampled around atezolizumab (anti-PD-L1) treatment. All receptors come from a man older than 75 with urothelial cancer.

This clone was seen a handful of times. This chain connects TRBV13 to TRBJ2-2; weak D call: TRBD1 (6 bases). The ends were cut back, 0 bases at V and 4 bases at J, with 9 bases in the middle. Germline CDR1 is PRHDT and CDR2 is FYEKMQ (reference sequence). The CDR3 is 15 amino acids. CDR3 amino acids: CASSLGGGATGELFF. CDR3 DNA sequence: TGTGCCAGCAGCTTAGGAGGGGGTGCCACCGGGGAGCTGTTTTTT.

The chain employs TRBV14 and TRBJ2-1, with D possibly matching TRBD1 (5 bases). This CDR3 is 15 amino acids long. The V gene's germline CDR1 is SGHDN and CDR2 FVKESK. V lost 1 base to trimming and J lost 4 bases, with 11 bases between them. CDR3 in amino acids: CASSQGAGKYNEQFF. DNA of the CDR3: TGTGCCAGCAGCCAAGGGGCAGGGAAATACAATGAGCAGTTCTTC.

V is TRBV6-6 and J is TRBJ2-7; D is unclear. The ends were cut back, 2 bases at V and 3 bases at J, with 5 bases in the middle. This CDR3 contains 12 residues. Looked up from germline, CDR1 is MNHNY and CDR2 is SVGAGI (reference sequence). CDR3 sequence reads: CASSYNGYEQYF. CDR3 nucleotides: TGTGCCAGCAGTTACAACGGCTACGAGCAGTACTTC.

V gene TRBV27 combines with J gene TRBJ2-2; the match to TRBD1 covers 9 bases. This CDR3 has 18 residues. CDR1 is MNHEY and CDR2 is SMNVEV in the germline V gene (reference sequence). Trimming removed 8 bases from V and 2 bases from J; junction bases left unmatched: 15. CDR3 sequence reads: CASYDLRGQGINTGELFF. CDR3 nucleotides: TGTGCCAGCTACGACCTCCGTGGACAGGGGATTAACACCGGGGAGCTGTTTTTT.

This sequence joins TRBV6-5 and TRBJ1-2; TRBD1 is a possible D gene (6 bases). Trimming cost V 6 bases and J 4 bases, with 12 bases left between them. Germline values: CDR1 MNHEY, CDR2 SVGAGI. The CDR3 contains 13 residues. Written as DNA, the CDR3 is TGTGCCAGCAGACCGGGGGGGCGCTATGGCTACACCTTC. It specifies CASRPGGRYGYTF.

The J gene is TRBJ1-1, the V gene TRBV5-1; TRBD1 might be the D (6 bases). V dropped 1 base and J dropped 5 bases, with 9 bases sitting between them. This CDR3 spans 13 amino acids. Germline V gene data show CDR1 as SGHRS and CDR2 as YFSETQ. The CDR3 DNA sequence: TGCGCCAGCAGCTTGAACAGGGAGACTGAAGCTTTCTTT. It is translated as CASSLNRETEAFF.

Points on this clone: Other nucleotide sequences in the sample specify the same CDR3. This chain joins TRBV28 and TRBJ1-2; 11 bases are a match to TRBD1. Unmatched junction bases numbered 7, after V lost 5 bases and J lost 8 bases. Germline CDR1 is MDHEN and CDR2 is SYDVKM. This CDR3 comprises 14 residues. The CDR3, as DNA: TGTGCCAGCAGTCTCGGACAGGGGGCTGGCGGCTACACCTTC. It encodes CASSLGQGAGGYTF.

V is TRBV5-6 and J is TRBJ2-7, with a weak D call TRBD2 (6 bases). The germline gives CDR1 SGHDT, CDR2 YYEEEE. The ends were cut back, 4 bases at V and 6 bases at J, with 20 bases in the middle. The CDR3 consists of 15 residues. CDR3 nucleotides: TGTGCCAGCAGCGACCCGGCGGGAACGGGGCGCGAGCAGTACTTC. Translated, it gives CASSDPAGTGREQYF.

V is TRBV10-3 and J is TRBJ2-1; 9 positions agree with TRBD2. CDR3 length: 14 residues. V dropped 4 bases and J dropped 6; count of bases not matched to a gene: 4. CDR1 and CDR2 from the germline V gene are ENHRY and SYGVKD. The CDR3 reads CAISAREGPNEQFF. The CDR3 DNA reads as TGTGCCATCAGTGCGCGGGAGGGACCCAATGAGCAGTTCTTC.

The rearrangement links TRBV5-1 to TRBJ2-7; the D gene is possibly TRBD1 (6 bases). The CDR3 is made up of 15 amino acids. The germline V and J ends were trimmed by 0 bases and 5 bases, with 15 bases remaining between them. CDR1 and CDR2 (germline): SGHRS, YFSETQ. CDR3: CASSLEGAGEHEQYF. In DNA, the CDR3 is TGCGCCAGCAGCTTGGAAGGGGCAGGGGAGCACGAGCAGTACTTC.

The J gene is TRBJ1-5, the V gene TRBV30; possibly TRBD1 for D (6 bases). This CDR3 is built from 13 residues. CDR1 and CDR2 (germline): GTSNPN, SVGIG (reference sequence). Trimming took off 4 bases at V and 5 bases at J, with 12 bases between the two ends. The CDR3 is CAWNQGFYQPQHF. In nucleotides, the CDR3 is TGTGCCTGGAATCAGGGGTTTTATCAGCCCCAGCATTTT.

This chain uses TRBV28 with TRBJ2-1, with a possible D match to TRBD2 (6 bases). The CDR3 spans 14 residues. With 7 bases removed from V and 4 bases from J, the gap between germline ends came to 14 bases. The V gene's germline CDR1 is MDHEN and CDR2 SYDVKM. The CDR3 DNA reads as TGTGCCAGCACAAGAGCGGGCCAGTACAATGAGCAGTTCTTC. It is translated as CASTRAGQYNEQFF.

The chain uses TRBV9 and TRBJ2-2; TRBD2 matches 9 bases. CDR1 and CDR2 (germline): SGDLS, YYNGEE. This CDR3 spans 17 amino acids. J gave up 7 bases and V 4 bases, and 14 bases lay outside the gene matches. The DNA for the CDR3 is TGTGCCAGCAGCCCCCAGCCCTCTAGCGGGAACGACGGGGAGCTGTTTTTT. This gives the protein CASSPQPSSGNDGELFF.

The chain has TRBV2 and TRBJ1-3; D is perhaps TRBD1 (5 bases). Trimming cost V 6 bases and J 4 bases, with 10 bases left between them. The CDR3 is 13 amino acids. From germline, CDR1 is SNHLY and CDR2 FYNNEI. As DNA, the CDR3 is TGTGCCAGCAGGAGGGACTCAGGAAACACCATATATTTT. Protein sequence: CASRRDSGNTIYF. Full variable domain (remainder filled in from reference TRBV2 and TRBJ1-3): EPEVTQTPSHQVTQMGQEVILRCVPISNHLYFYWYRQILGQKVEFLVSFYNNEISEKSEIFDDQFSVERPDGSNFTLKIRSTKLEDSAMYFCASRRDSGNTIYFGEGSWLTVV.

The chain links TRBV28 to TRBJ2-3; the D gene is possibly TRBD1 (6 bases). The CDR3 sequence is 14 residues long. In germline, CDR1 is MDHEN, CDR2 SYDVKM. Between the trimmed V and J ends, which lost 7 bases and 0 bases, there was a span of 11 bases. DNA for the CDR3: TGTGCCAGCATCAGGGGTGCTAGCACAGATACGCAGTATTTT. It codes for CASIRGASTDTQYF.

The V and J genes are TRBV5-4 and TRBJ2-7; 8 bases line up with TRBD2. The CDR3 sequence is 16 residues long. V was clipped by 4 bases and J by 2 bases; unmatched bases: 11. CDR1 SGHNT and CDR2 YYREEE come from the germline V gene (reference sequence). CDR3 bases: TGTGCCAGCAGCCCCGGGGGGGAGAGTGGGGCCTACGAGCAGTACTTC. Translation: CASSPGGESGAYEQYF.

V gene TRBV5-1 combines with J gene TRBJ2-1; D possibly corresponds to TRBD1 (6 bases). CDR3 size: 15 residues. The germline V gene encodes CDR1 SGHRS and CDR2 YFSETQ. V lost 0 bases to trimming and J lost 5 bases, with 12 bases between them. The CDR3 region has the DNA TGCGCCAGCAGCTTGGCAAGGGGGTACGACAATGAGCAGTTCTTC. Translation: CASSLARGYDNEQFF.